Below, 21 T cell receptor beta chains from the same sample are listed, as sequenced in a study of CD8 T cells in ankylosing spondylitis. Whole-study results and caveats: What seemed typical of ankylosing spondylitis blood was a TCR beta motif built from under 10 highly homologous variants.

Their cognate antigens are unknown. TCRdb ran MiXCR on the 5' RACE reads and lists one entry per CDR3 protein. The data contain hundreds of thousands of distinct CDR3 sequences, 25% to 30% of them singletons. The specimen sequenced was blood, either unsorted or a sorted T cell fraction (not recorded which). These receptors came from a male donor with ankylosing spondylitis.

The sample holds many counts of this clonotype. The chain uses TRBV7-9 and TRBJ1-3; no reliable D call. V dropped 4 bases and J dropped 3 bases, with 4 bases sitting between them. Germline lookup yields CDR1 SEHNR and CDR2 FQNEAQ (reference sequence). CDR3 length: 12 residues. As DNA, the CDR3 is TGTGCCAGCAGCTCAAATGGAAACACCATATATTTT. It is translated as CASSSNGNTIYF.

The CDR3 protein is CASSQELWQEGNTIYF. CDR3 nucleotides: TGTGCCAGCAGCCAAGAATTATGGCAGGAGGGAAACACCATATATTTT. V is TRBV3-1 and J is TRBJ1-3, with D unclear. The CDR3 sequence is 16 residues long. Germline assignment: CDR1 LGHDT and CDR2 YNNKEL (reference sequence). Trimming removed 0 bases from V and 4 bases from J, with 13 bases in between.

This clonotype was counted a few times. CDR3 coding DNA: TGCAGTGCCCTCGCCCCTAGCGGGAGGATCACAGATACGCAGTATTTT. This codes for CSALAPSGRITDTQYF. The chain uses TRBV20-1 and TRBJ2-3; 11 nucleotides match TRBD2. Trimming cost V 6 bases and J 2 bases; bases outside gene matches: 10. The CDR3 has 16 amino acids. Germline V CDR1 and CDR2: DFQATT, SNEGSKA (reference sequence).

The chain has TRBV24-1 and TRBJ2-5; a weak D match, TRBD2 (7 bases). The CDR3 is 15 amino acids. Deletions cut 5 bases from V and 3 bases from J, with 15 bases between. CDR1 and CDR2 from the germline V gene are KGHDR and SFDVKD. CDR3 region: CATSARGAVEETQYF. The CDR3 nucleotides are TGTGCCACCAGTGCCCGGGGGGCAGTAGAAGAGACCCAGTACTTC.

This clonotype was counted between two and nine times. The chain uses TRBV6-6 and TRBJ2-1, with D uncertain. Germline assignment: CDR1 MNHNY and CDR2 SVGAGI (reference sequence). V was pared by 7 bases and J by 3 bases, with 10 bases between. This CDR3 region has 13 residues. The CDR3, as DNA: TGTGCCAGCATGGACCCATACTACAATGAGCAGTTCTTC. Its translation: CASMDPYYNEQFF.

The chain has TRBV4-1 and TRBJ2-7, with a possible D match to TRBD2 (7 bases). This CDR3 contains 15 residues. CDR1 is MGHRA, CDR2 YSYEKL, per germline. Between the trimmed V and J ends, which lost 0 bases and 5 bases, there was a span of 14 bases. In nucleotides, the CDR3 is TGCGCCAGCAGCCAAGAAAATCAGGGGAGGGACGAGCAGTACTTC. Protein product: CASSQENQGRDEQYF.

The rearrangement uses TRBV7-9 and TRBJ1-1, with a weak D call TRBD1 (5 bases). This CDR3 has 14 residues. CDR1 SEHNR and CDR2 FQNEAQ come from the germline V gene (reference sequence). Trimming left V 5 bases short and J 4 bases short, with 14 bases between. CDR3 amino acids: CASSILRRATEAFF. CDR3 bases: TGTGCCAGCAGCATCCTCCGCAGGGCCACTGAAGCTTTCTTT.

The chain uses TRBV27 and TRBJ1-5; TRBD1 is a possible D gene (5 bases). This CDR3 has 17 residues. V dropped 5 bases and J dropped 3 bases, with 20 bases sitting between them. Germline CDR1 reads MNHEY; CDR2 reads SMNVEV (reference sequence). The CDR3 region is CASSPRKDSLNNQPQHF. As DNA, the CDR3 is TGTGCCAGCAGTCCCCGAAAAGACAGCCTAAACAATCAGCCCCAGCATTTT.

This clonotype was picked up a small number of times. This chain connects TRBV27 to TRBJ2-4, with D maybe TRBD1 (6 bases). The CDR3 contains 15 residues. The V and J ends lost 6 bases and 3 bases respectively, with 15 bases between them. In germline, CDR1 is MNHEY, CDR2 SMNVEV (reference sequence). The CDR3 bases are TGTGCCAGCAGGGATTCACAGGGTGGCAAAAACATTCAGTACTTC. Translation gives CASRDSQGGKNIQYF.

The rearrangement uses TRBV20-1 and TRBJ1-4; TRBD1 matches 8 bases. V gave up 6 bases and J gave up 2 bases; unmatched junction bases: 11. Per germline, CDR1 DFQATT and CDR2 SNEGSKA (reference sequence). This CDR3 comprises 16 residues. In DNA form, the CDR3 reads TGCAGTGCCCCCAGGGGGCCCGGGAATACTAATGAAAAACTGTTTTTT. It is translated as CSAPRGPGNTNEKLFF.

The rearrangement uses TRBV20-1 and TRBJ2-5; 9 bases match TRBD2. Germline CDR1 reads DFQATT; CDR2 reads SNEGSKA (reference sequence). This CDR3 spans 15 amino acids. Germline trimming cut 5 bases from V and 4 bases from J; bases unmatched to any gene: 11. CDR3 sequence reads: CSAGHIAGAVETQYF. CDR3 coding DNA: TGCAGTGCTGGGCATATAGCGGGGGCCGTAGAGACCCAGTACTTC.

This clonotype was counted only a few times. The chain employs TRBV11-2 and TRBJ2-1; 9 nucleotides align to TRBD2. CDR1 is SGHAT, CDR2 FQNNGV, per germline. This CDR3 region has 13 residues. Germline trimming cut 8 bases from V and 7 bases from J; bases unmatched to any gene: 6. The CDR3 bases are TGTGCCAGCGGAAGCGGGAGGAGGAATGAGCAGTTCTTC. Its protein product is CASGSGRRNEQFF.

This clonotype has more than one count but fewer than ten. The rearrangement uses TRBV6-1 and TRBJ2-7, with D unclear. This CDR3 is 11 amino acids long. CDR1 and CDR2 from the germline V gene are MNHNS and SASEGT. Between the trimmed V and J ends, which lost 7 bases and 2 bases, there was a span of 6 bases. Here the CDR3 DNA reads TGTGCCAGCACTGGGACCTACGAGCAGTACTTC. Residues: CASTGTYEQYF.

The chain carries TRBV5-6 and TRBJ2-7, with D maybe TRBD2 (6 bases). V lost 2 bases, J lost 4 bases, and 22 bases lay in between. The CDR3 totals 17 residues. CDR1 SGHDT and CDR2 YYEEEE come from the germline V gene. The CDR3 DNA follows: TGTGCCAGCAGCTTCATCAAAGAACGGAGGGTGGGGTACGAGCAGTACTTC. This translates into CASSFIKERRVGYEQYF.

CDR3 sequence: CATSRDRENSQFF. In nucleotides, the CDR3 is TGTGCCACCAGCAGAGATCGGGAGAACAGTCAGTTCTTC. The chain combines TRBV15 with TRBJ2-1, with D possibly matching TRBD2 (6 bases). The CDR3 extends over 13 amino acids. Germline assignment: CDR1 LNHNV and CDR2 YYDKDF (reference sequence). The V gene lost 0 bases and the J gene lost 13 bases, with 13 bases spanning the gap. Full variable domain (outside the CDR3, taken from reference TRBV15 and TRBJ2-1): DAMVIQNPRYQVTQFGKPVTLSCSQTLNHNVMYWYQQKSSQAPKLLFHYYDKDFNNEADTPDNFQSRRPNTSFCFLDIRSPGLGDTAMYLCATSRDRENSQFFGPGTRLTVL.

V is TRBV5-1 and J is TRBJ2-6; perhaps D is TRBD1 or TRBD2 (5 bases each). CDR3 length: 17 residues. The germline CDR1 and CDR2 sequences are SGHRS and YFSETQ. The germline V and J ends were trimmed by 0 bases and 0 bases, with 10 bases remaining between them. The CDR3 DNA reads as TGCGCCAGCAGCTTGGACCACGGGGCCTCTGGGGCCAACGTCCTGACTTTC. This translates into CASSLDHGASGANVLTF. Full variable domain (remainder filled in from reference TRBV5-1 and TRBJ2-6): KAGVTQTPRYLIKTRGQQVTLSCSPISGHRSVSWYQQTPGQGLQFLFEYFSETQRNKGNFPGRFSGRQFSNSRSEMNVSTLELGDSALYLCASSLDHGASGANVLTFGAGSRLTVL.

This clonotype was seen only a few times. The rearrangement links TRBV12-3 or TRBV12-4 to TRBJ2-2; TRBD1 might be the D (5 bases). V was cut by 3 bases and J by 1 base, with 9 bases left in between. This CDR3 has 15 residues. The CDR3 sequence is CASSFGRENTGELFF. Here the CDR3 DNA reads TGTGCCAGCAGTTTCGGCAGGGAGAACACCGGGGAGCTGTTTTTT.

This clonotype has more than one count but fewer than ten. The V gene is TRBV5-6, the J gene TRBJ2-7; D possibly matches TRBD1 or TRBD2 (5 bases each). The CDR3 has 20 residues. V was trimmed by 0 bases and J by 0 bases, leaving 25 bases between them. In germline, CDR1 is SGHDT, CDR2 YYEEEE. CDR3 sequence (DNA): TGTGCCAGCAGCTTGGATGCAGACCGGGCCCTTCAGAGGGGCTCCTACGAGCAGTACTTC. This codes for CASSLDADRALQRGSYEQYF.

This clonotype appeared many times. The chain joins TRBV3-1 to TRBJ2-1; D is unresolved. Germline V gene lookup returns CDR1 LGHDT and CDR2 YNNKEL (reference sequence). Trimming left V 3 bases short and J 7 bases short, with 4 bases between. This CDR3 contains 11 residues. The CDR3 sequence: CASSQGNEQFF. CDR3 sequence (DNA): TGTGCCAGCAGCCAGGGAAATGAGCAGTTCTTC.

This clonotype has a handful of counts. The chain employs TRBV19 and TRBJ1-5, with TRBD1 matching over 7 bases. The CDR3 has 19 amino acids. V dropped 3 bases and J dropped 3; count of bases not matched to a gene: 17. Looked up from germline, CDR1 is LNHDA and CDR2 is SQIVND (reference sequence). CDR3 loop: CASSMIMQGGLSNNQPQHF. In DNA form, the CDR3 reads TGTGCCAGTAGTATGATCATGCAGGGGGGTCTGAGTAACAATCAGCCCCAGCATTTT.

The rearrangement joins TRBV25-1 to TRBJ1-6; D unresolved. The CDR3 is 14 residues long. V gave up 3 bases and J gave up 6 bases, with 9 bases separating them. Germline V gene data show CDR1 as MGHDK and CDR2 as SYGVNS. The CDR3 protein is CASSDTITNSPLHF. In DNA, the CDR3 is TGTGCCAGCAGTGACACAATTACTAATTCACCCCTCCACTTT. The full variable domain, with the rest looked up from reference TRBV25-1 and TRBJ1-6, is EADIYQTPRYLVIGTGKKITLECSQTMGHDKMYWYQQDPGMELHLIHYSYGVNSTEKGDLSSESTVSRIRTEHFPLTLESARPSHTSQYLCASSDTITNSPLHFGNGTRLTVT.